This TCR beta chain was sequenced for a study of T cells after yellow fever vaccination. In the study overall: SMART-Seq v4 Ultra Low Input served to prepare low-cell-number fractions.

Notes on this clonotype: The antigen is not known.

Broader study findings: A weaker secondary response peaked on day 5, the primary on day 15.

TCRdb analysed the 5' RACE reads with MiXCR anew, one entry per CDR3 protein. The sample shows 300,000 to 350,000 distinct CDR3 sequences, 3.5% to 4.5% of them seen only once. The germline V and J ends were trimmed by 3 bases and 9 bases, with 17 bases remaining between them. The CDR3 runs 14 residues. The V gene's germline CDR1 is KGHSY and CDR2 FQNENV. The starting material was PBMCs, obtained 15 days after the yellow fever booster vaccination. The chain joins TRBV16 to TRBJ1-1, with D possibly being TRBD1 (5 bases). This clonotype originated in a young man who received the YFV17D yellow fever vaccine. The CDR3 spells CASSQGKGPSQAFF. In DNA, the CDR3 is TGTGCCAGCAGCCAGGGGAAGGGACCCTCTCAAGCTTTCTTT.